One sample yielded the 25 T cell receptor beta chains listed below, sequenced in a study of blood T cell repertoires in COVID-19. Method: immunoSEQ multiplex PCR; TCRdb's copy keeps in-frame clones and lacks some. The table records about 280,000 clones, almost 90% of them present only once. Sequencing was performed on PBMCs or T cells enriched from blood (not recorded which). The origin of the receptors is a woman younger than 30 with acute COVID-19.

The chain combines TRBV7-3 with TRBJ2-1, with 7 positions matching TRBD2. Germline CDR1 and CDR2: SGHTA and FQGTGA. This CDR3 spans 14 amino acids. V gave up 3 bases and J gave up 6 bases; unmatched junction bases: 5. The CDR3 here is CASSLGGSINEQFF. In nucleotides, the CDR3 is TGTGCCAGCAGCTTGGGCGGGAGCATCAATGAGCAGTTCTTC.

The chain couples TRBV10-3 to TRBJ2-3, with TRBD2 as a possible D gene (5 bases). CDR3 length: 15 residues. The germline V gene has CDR1 ENHRY and CDR2 SYGVKD. Trimming shortened V by 2 bases and J by 3 bases, and 12 bases separated the two germline ends. As DNA, the CDR3 is TGTGCCATCAGTGAGCAAGGGAGTCTGACAGATACGCAGTATTTT. Its protein is CAISEQGSLTDTQYF.

The rearrangement links TRBV5-5 to TRBJ2-2, with D perhaps TRBD2 (6 bases). Trimming left V 6 bases short and J 0 bases short, with 9 bases between. Germline-derived CDR1 and CDR2 are SGHKS and YYEKEE (reference sequence). There are 14 residues in the CDR3. The CDR3 nucleotides read TGTGCCAGCATAGCGGAGACGAACACCGGGGAGCTGTTTTTT. It encodes CASIAETNTGELFF.

This clone occurred once. The chain combines TRBV11-2 with TRBJ2-1, with 9 bases aligning to TRBD2. Germline V gene lookup returns CDR1 SGHAT and CDR2 FQNNGV. The CDR3 sequence is 15 residues long. The trim removed 5 bases at V and 7 bases at J, leaving 9 bases unmatched. The CDR3 nucleotides read TGTGCCAGCAGCCCCCGGTTAGCGGGAGCAAATGAGCAGTTCTTC. Protein sequence: CASSPRLAGANEQFF.

This clone was seen once. V gene TRBV7-8 combines with J gene TRBJ2-2; 16 bases are shared with TRBD2. Looked up from germline, CDR1 is SGHVS and CDR2 is FQNEAQ. The CDR3 extends over 19 amino acids. Trimming cost V 5 bases and J 5 bases; bases outside gene matches: 11. The CDR3 coding sequence is TGTGCCAGCAGCGAAATCGGGACTAGCGGGAGGGGAGGTACCGGGGAGCTGTTTTTT. As protein: CASSEIGTSGRGGTGELFF.

The rearrangement joins TRBV28 to TRBJ2-5; D possibly corresponds to TRBD2 (6 bases). Looked up from germline, CDR1 is MDHEN and CDR2 is SYDVKM. The CDR3 loop spans 17 amino acids. Deletions cut 5 bases from V and 1 base from J, with 20 bases between. For the CDR3, the DNA is TGTGCCAGCAGTCCGGACCTAGCGCTTAGCTTCCAAGAGACCCAGTACTTC. Translated, it gives CASSPDLALSFQETQYF. The complete variable domain, with remaining parts taken from reference TRBV28 and TRBJ2-5, reads DVKVTQSSRYLVKRTGEKVFLECVQDMDHENMFWYRQDPGLGLRLIYFSYDVKMKEKGDIPEGYSVSREKKERFSLILESASTNQTSMYLCASSPDLALSFQETQYFGPGTRLLVL.

CDR3 sequence reads: CASSPDRGTGNQPQHF. Written as DNA, the CDR3 is TGTGCCAGCAGTCCGGACAGGGGAACGGGCAATCAGCCCCAGCATTTT. The chain combines TRBV27 with TRBJ1-5; 9 bases line up with TRBD1. Germline trimming cut 5 bases from V and 2 bases from J; bases unmatched to any gene: 7. CDR3 length equals 16 residues. From germline, CDR1 is MNHEY and CDR2 SMNVEV (reference sequence).

The chain joins TRBV7-2 to TRBJ2-7; TRBD1 is a possible D gene (6 bases). Germline assignment: CDR1 SGHTA and CDR2 FQGNSA. V lost 1 base to trimming and J lost 3 bases, with 10 bases between them. The CDR3 contains 14 residues. CDR3 loop: CASSLGTGNYEQYF. Here the CDR3 DNA reads TGTGCCAGCAGCTTAGGAACAGGGAACTACGAGCAGTACTTC.

The V and J genes are TRBV19 and TRBJ2-6, with a tentative D call TRBD1 (6 bases). This CDR3 has 16 amino acids. Germline CDR1 and CDR2: LNHDA and SQIVND (reference sequence). V lost 7 bases and J lost 4, with 17 bases in between. This chain's CDR3 is CASTPGQPSGANVLTF. The CDR3 DNA is TGTGCCAGTACCCCCGGACAGCCCTCAGGGGCCAACGTCCTGACTTTC. The entire variable domain, with the rest obtained from reference TRBV19 and TRBJ2-6, is as follows: DGGITQSPKYLFRKEGQNVTLSCEQNLNHDAMYWYRQDPGQGLRLIYYSQIVNDFQKGDIAEGYSVSREKKESFPLTVTSAQKNPTAFYLCASTPGQPSGANVLTFGAGSRLTVL.

The gene calls are TRBV19 and TRBJ2-3; 8 nucleotides agree with TRBD1. In germline, CDR1 is LNHDA, CDR2 SQIVND (reference sequence). J lost 2 bases, V lost 5 bases, and 6 bases had no gene match. The CDR3 spans 15 residues. Written as DNA, the CDR3 is TGTGCCAGTAGTGACAGGGGTCACGACACAGATACGCAGTATTTT. The encoded protein is CASSDRGHDTDTQYF.

The J gene is TRBJ1-1, the V gene TRBV2; D not resolved. The CDR3 totals 13 residues. Trimming stripped 1 base from V and 2 bases from J, with 5 bases between. Germline values: CDR1 SNHLY, CDR2 FYNNEI. DNA of the CDR3: TGTGCCAGCAGTGAAGACAGTAACACTGAAGCTTTCTTT. Protein product: CASSEDSNTEAFF.

This chain connects TRBV19 to TRBJ2-7; 9 nucleotides match TRBD2. Per the germline V gene, CDR1 is LNHDA and CDR2 is SQIVND (reference sequence). The ends lost 3 bases at V and 2 bases at J; junction bases unmatched: 5. The CDR3 is 15 residues long. The CDR3 is CASSIVPSGAYEQYF. The CDR3 DNA reads as TGTGCCAGTAGTATCGTTCCTAGCGGGGCCTACGAGCAGTACTTC.

The rearrangement uses TRBV19 and TRBJ2-3; TRBD2 aligns across 9 bases. Per germline, CDR1 LNHDA and CDR2 SQIVND (reference sequence). Unmatched junction bases numbered 7, after V lost 3 bases and J lost 0 bases. CDR3 size: 17 residues. CDR3 DNA sequence: TGTGCCAGTAGTATCCGGCTAGCGGGAAGTAGCACAGATACGCAGTATTTT. It encodes CASSIRLAGSSTDTQYF.

The chain recombines TRBV29-1 with TRBJ1-2; no reliable D call. The CDR3 sequence is 11 residues long. The ends were cut back, 3 bases at V and 4 bases at J, with 6 bases in the middle. CDR1 and CDR2 (germline): SQVTM, ANQGSEA. CDR3 DNA sequence: TGCAGCGTTGATGGAGGCTATGGCTACACCTTC. This translates into CSVDGGYGYTF.

This clone was detected only a few times. The chain joins TRBV7-8 to TRBJ1-5; 7 nucleotides match TRBD1. The V segment lost 4 bases and the J segment 1 base; nucleotides outside the gene matches: 4. Germline lookup yields CDR1 SGHVS and CDR2 FQNEAQ. CDR3 length: 15 amino acids. In nucleotides, the CDR3 is TGTGCCAGCAGCTCCGACAGGGCCAGCAATCAGCCCCAGCATTTT. Translating it yields CASSSDRASNQPQHF.

This sequence joins TRBV10-3 and TRBJ2-3; TRBD2 matches at 10 bases. V lost 6 bases to trimming and J lost 0 bases; unmatched junction nucleotides: 3. This CDR3 spans 15 amino acids. Germline V gives CDR1 ENHRY, CDR2 SYGVKD. The CDR3 sequence: CAISLAGASTDTQYF. Here the CDR3 DNA reads TGTGCCATCAGCCTAGCGGGGGCTAGCACAGATACGCAGTATTTT.

The rearrangement uses TRBV19 and TRBJ1-2; 8 bases are a match to TRBD1. The ends lost 4 bases at V and 0 bases at J; junction bases unmatched: 13. CDR1 and CDR2 (germline): LNHDA, SQIVND (reference sequence). There are 18 residues in the CDR3. CDR3 in amino acids: CASSTPRTGPATNYGYTF. DNA of the CDR3: TGTGCCAGTAGTACCCCGCGGACAGGGCCAGCAACTAACTATGGCTACACCTTC.

The rearrangement joins TRBV18 to TRBJ1-6, with TRBD1 matching over 11 bases. The length of the CDR3 is 15 residues. V trimming: 3 bases; J trimming: 6 bases; junction bases outside the gene matches: 1. Germline V gives CDR1 KGHSH, CDR2 LQKENI. The CDR3 sequence: CASSPGTGGNSPLHF. For the CDR3, the DNA is TGTGCCAGCTCACCCGGGACAGGGGGTAATTCACCCCTCCACTTT. The complete variable domain, with remaining parts taken from reference TRBV18 and TRBJ1-6, reads NAGVMQNPRHLVRRRGQEARLRCSPMKGHSHVYWYRQLPEEGLKFMVYLQKENIIDESGMPKERFSAEFPKEGPSILRIQQVVRGDSAAYFCASSPGTGGNSPLHFGNGTRLTVT.

In DNA, the CDR3 is TGTGCCAGCAGTTTATCGCGCGGCTACGAGCAGTACTTC. It codes for CASSLSRGYEQYF. The chain recombines TRBV27 with TRBJ2-7; no clear D gene. The CDR3 extends over 13 amino acids. Between the trimmed V and J ends, which lost 0 bases and 3 bases, there was a span of 6 bases. Looked up from germline, CDR1 is MNHEY and CDR2 is SMNVEV (reference sequence).

The genes are TRBV7-6 and TRBJ2-7; D is possibly TRBD1 (6 bases). Trimming took off 7 bases at V and 3 bases at J, with 19 bases between the two ends. Germline V gene sequence: CDR1 SGHVS, CDR2 FNYEAQ. This CDR3 contains 15 residues. CDR3: CASTYRPGQNYEQYF. CDR3 DNA sequence: TGTGCCAGCACCTACAGACCTGGACAGAACTACGAGCAGTACTTC.

V is TRBV11-2 and J is TRBJ2-7; unclear D gene. The germline V gene encodes CDR1 SGHAT and CDR2 FQNNGV. CDR3 length: 13 amino acids. Trimming took 5 bases from V and 1 from J, leaving 9 bases between them. The CDR3 DNA is TGTGCCAGCAGCCGAGTTAATTCCTACGAGCAGTACTTC. This gives the protein CASSRVNSYEQYF.

The chain combines TRBV7-2 with TRBJ2-3; TRBD2 matches 7 bases. CDR1 is SGHTA, CDR2 FQGNSA, per germline. The CDR3 loop spans 15 amino acids. V trimming: 1 base; J trimming: 3 bases; junction bases outside the gene matches: 4. CDR3 sequence: CASSLGGSGTDTQYF. For the CDR3, the DNA is TGTGCCAGCAGCTTAGGCGGGAGCGGGACAGATACGCAGTATTTT. Together with reference TRBV7-2 and TRBJ2-3, the CDR3 gives the full variable domain: GAGVSQSPSNKVTEKGKDVELRCDPISGHTALYWYRQSLGQGLEFLIYFQGNSAPDKSGLPSDRFSAERTGGSVSTLTIQRTQQEDSAVYLCASSLGGSGTDTQYFGPGTRLTVL.

This clone was seen only once. V and J are TRBV5-6 and TRBJ2-1; D not resolved. Germline CDR1 SGHDT, CDR2 YYEEEE. V gave up 5 bases and J gave up 9 bases, with 12 bases separating them. The CDR3 covers 12 residues. The CDR3 region has the DNA TGTGCCAGCAGGATTAGGAGTTCTGAGCAGTTCTTC. It codes for CASRIRSSEQFF.

This sequence joins TRBV11-2 and TRBJ1-4, with D possibly being TRBD1 (6 bases). CDR3 length: 15 amino acids. Germline V CDR1 and CDR2: SGHAT, FQNNGV. Trimming removed 3 bases from V and 7 bases from J, with 15 bases in between. The CDR3 coding sequence is TGTGCCAGCAGCTTCACCAGGGGTATTGGTGAAAAACTGTTTTTT. It encodes CASSFTRGIGEKLFF.

The chain carries TRBV28 and TRBJ2-7; 13 bases align to TRBD2. Germline V CDR1 and CDR2: MDHEN, SYDVKM. This CDR3 is built from 17 residues. The trim removed 5 bases at V and 5 bases at J, leaving 12 bases unmatched. CDR3 sequence (DNA): TGTGCCAGCAGTCCAGGGACTAGCGGGATCGTGTTGGACGAGCAGTACTTC. It translates to CASSPGTSGIVLDEQYF.